This T cell receptor beta chain comes out of a study of blood T cell repertoires in COVID-19. About the research overall: Spain, Italy and the United States supplied samples that represented acute and convalescent COVID-19. Sources were T cells, B-cell-depleted T cells, or PBMCs; the material itself was cDNA or gDNA.

How the authors handled the data: Amplified reference gene primers provided the basis for estimating nucleated cell counts. Sequencing was performed with immunoSEQ multiplex PCR; in TCRdb, only in-frame clones are kept and a portion is missing. That table gives V, J and clone size, and the DNA gave D and trimming. The table lists about 140,000 clones, 70% to 90% of them singletons, with just under 3% in the top ten. This TCR derives from a man aged 45 to 65 with acute or convalescent COVID-19. Specimen: peripheral blood.

CDR3 bases: TGTGCCATCTTGCGGGGAGGTGTGGGAGATACGCAGTATTTT. As protein: CAILRGGVGDTQYF. The rearrangement links TRBV10-3 to TRBJ2-3, with D possibly being TRBD2 (6 bases). This CDR3 is 14 amino acids long. The V and J ends lost 8 bases and 5 bases respectively, with 17 bases between them. CDR1 and CDR2 from the germline V gene are ENHRY and SYGVKD.